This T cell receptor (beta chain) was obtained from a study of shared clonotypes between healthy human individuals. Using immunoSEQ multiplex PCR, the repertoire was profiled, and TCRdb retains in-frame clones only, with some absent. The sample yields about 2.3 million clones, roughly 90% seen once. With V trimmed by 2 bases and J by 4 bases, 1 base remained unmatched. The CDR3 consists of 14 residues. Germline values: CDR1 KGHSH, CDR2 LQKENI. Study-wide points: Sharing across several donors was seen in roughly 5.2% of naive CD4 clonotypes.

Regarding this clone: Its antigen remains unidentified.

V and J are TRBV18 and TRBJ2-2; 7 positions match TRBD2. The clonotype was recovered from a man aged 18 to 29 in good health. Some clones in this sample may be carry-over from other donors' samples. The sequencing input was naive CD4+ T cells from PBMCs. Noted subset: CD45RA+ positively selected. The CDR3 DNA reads TGTGCCAGCTCACCAGGACTAGGCACCGGGGAGCTGTTTTTT. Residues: CASSPGLGTGELFF.